One and the same sample provided the 12 T cell receptor beta chains below, sequenced in a study of CD8 T cells in Susac syndrome. An amount of RNA that ranged from roughly 0.5 to 1 ug was reverse transcribed with random hexamers. TCRdb ran MiXCR on the immunoSEQ multiplex PCR reads and lists one entry per CDR3 protein. This sample has 95,000 to 150,000 distinct CDR3 sequences, with about 92% found just once. Sequences were obtained from CD8+ T cells from PBMCs. All receptors come from a human donor with multiple sclerosis.

The table lists this clonotype with a few counts. This chain connects TRBV6-1 to TRBJ2-5; TRBD2 aligns across 10 bases. Germline lookup yields CDR1 MNHNS and CDR2 SASEGT. V shed 6 bases and J 4 bases; nucleotides not matched to a gene: 11. CDR3 length: 16 residues. The CDR3 loop is CASSDEVAGGRETQYF. Written as DNA, the CDR3 is TGTGCCAGCAGCGACGAGGTAGCGGGGGGCCGAGAGACCCAGTACTTC.

This chain uses TRBV10-3 with TRBJ2-7, with TRBD1 matching over 8 bases. V lost 10 bases to trimming and J lost 5 bases; unmatched junction nucleotides: 4. The CDR3 totals 11 residues. Per germline, CDR1 ENHRY and CDR2 SYGVKD. The chain's CDR3 is CATRQGHEQYV. For the CDR3, the DNA is TGTGCCACTCGACAGGGGCACGAGCAGTACGTC.

The chain employs TRBV5-1 and TRBJ2-6; the match to TRBD2 covers 11 bases. The length of the CDR3 is 17 residues. In germline, CDR1 is SGHRS, CDR2 YFSETQ. Trimming removed 0 bases from V and 4 bases from J; junction bases left unmatched: 3. As DNA, the CDR3 is TGCGCCAGCAGCTTGGCTAGCGGGAGGCTCGGGGCCAACGTCCTGACTTTC. Protein product: CASSLASGRLGANVLTF.

The genes are TRBV19 and TRBJ1-5; 10 nucleotides align to TRBD1. With 7 bases clipped from V and 1 base from J, the junction kept 13 bases outside the gene matches. The CDR3 runs to 18 residues. CDR1 is LNHDA, CDR2 SQIVND, per germline (reference sequence). CDR3 in DNA: TGTGCCAGTACTCCCCGGGGGACAGGGGTTGTAAGCAATCAGCCCCAGCATTTT. Its translation: CASTPRGTGVVSNQPQHF.

V gene TRBV24-1 combines with J gene TRBJ2-1; 10 bases agree with TRBD2. V was clipped by 4 bases and J by 3 bases; unmatched bases: 8. CDR3 length: 17 amino acids. Germline assignment: CDR1 KGHDR and CDR2 SFDVKD. CDR3 loop: CATSDDSGRAVYNEQFF. The CDR3 region has the DNA TGTGCCACCAGTGACGACAGCGGGAGGGCCGTCTACAATGAGCAGTTCTTC.

The chain is built from TRBV20-1 and TRBJ2-7, with D possibly TRBD2 on 6 matching bases. Germline loops: CDR1 DFQATT, CDR2 SNEGSKA (reference sequence). The V gene lost 5 bases and the J gene lost 6 bases, with 20 bases spanning the gap. The CDR3 runs 14 residues. The CDR3 DNA follows: TGCAGTGCTCCCCCCCGTGGCCGGGGGAGCGAGCAGTACTTC. It translates to CSAPPRGRGSEQYF.

The chain links TRBV5-4 to TRBJ2-2, with 11 bases fitting TRBD2. Germline CDR1 reads SGHNT; CDR2 reads YYREEE (reference sequence). The ends lost 4 bases at V and 0 bases at J; junction bases unmatched: 5. CDR3 size: 17 residues. In nucleotides, the CDR3 is TGTGCCAGCAGCCCCGGGACTAGCGGAGCGAACACCGGGGAGCTGTTTTTT. Its translation: CASSPGTSGANTGELFF. Full variable domain (missing parts from reference TRBV5-4 and TRBJ2-2): ETGVTQSPTHLIKTRGQQVTLRCSSQSGHNTVSWYQQALGQGPQFIFQYYREEENGRGNFPPRFSGLQFPNYSSELNVNALELDDSALYLCASSPGTSGANTGELFFGEGSRLTVL.

The rearrangement uses TRBV7-8 and TRBJ1-2; D possibly corresponds to TRBD1 (6 bases). Trimming stripped 5 bases from V and 4 bases from J, with 11 bases between. Germline CDR1 and CDR2: SGHVS and FQNEAQ. This CDR3 has 13 residues. The CDR3 DNA sequence: TGTGCCAGCAGCCCCCGGACAGCCTATGGCTACACCTTC. It is translated as CASSPRTAYGYTF.

The genes are TRBV6-1 and TRBJ2-7; D not certain. From germline, CDR1 is MNHNS and CDR2 SASEGT. The length of the CDR3 is 12 residues. The V and J ends lost 8 bases and 0 bases respectively, with 8 bases between them. CDR3 bases: TGTGCCAGCTTTGCCAACTCCTACGAGCAGTACGTC. Protein product: CASFANSYEQYV.

CDR3 DNA sequence: TGTGCCACCAGTGATCAGGGGGGTCTTGGTCAGCCCCAGCATTTT. Amino acid sequence: CATSDQGGLGQPQHF. The chain recombines TRBV24-1 with TRBJ1-5, with 7 bases fitting TRBD1. After removal of 3 bases from V and 6 bases from J, the junction contained 7 bases not matched to a gene. CDR1 is KGHDR and CDR2 is SFDVKD in the germline V gene. The CDR3 is 15 residues long.

CDR3 sequence reads: CATSPGGMETQYF. In DNA, the CDR3 is TGTGCCACCAGTCCCGGGGGTATGGAGACCCAGTACTTC. This rearrangement joins TRBV24-1 to TRBJ2-5, with D tentatively TRBD2 (6 bases). Trimming stripped 6 bases from V and 5 bases from J, with 12 bases between. The V gene's germline CDR1 is KGHDR and CDR2 SFDVKD. The CDR3 sequence is 13 residues long.

Written as DNA, the CDR3 is TGTGCCAGCAGCATAAGGGGGGGCCGGGAGACCCAGTACTTC. Translating gives CASSIRGGRETQYF. This rearrangement joins TRBV9 to TRBJ2-5, with D perhaps TRBD2 (7 bases). The V gene's germline CDR1 is SGDLS and CDR2 YYNGEE. Trimming left V 4 bases short and J 5 bases short, with 15 bases between. The CDR3 covers 14 residues.